Listed below are T cell receptor beta chains from one sample, sequenced in a study of blood T cell repertoires in COVID-19. Repertoires were generated with immunoSEQ multiplex PCR, while TCRdb's copy carries only in-frame clones and drops some. The data hold 150,000 to 200,000 clones, with about 80% observed a single time. Sequences were obtained from peripheral blood. These receptors came from an elderly woman with acute or convalescent COVID-19. Both conserved end residues are part of each CDR3. A D gene is named only where the DNA matches it firmly. Clone size, where shown, is once, few, many, or a class for clones that have expanded.

>.|TRBD1|13|TRBJ1-1|TRBV27
TGTGCCAGCAGTTTCGGGACAGGGGCTGAAGCTTTCTTT
CASSFGTGAEAFF
>few|TRBD2|16|TRBJ2-5|TRBV7-2
TGTGCCAGCAGCTTAGCGGCGGGAGGGGGAAGAGAGACCCAGTACTTC
CASSLAAGGGRETQYF
>.|.|15|TRBJ2-5|TRBV19
TGTGCCAGTAGTTTAGAGGGGAGACCCCAAGAGACCCAGTACTTC
CASSLEGRPQETQYF
>.|.|14|TRBJ2-3|TRBV11-1
TGTGCCAGCAGCTTGGGAGGTCCCAAGCAGACGCAGTATTTT
CASSLGGPKQTQYF
>.|.|12|TRBJ1-4|TRBV2
TGTGCCAGCAGTGATCGGGAGGCAAAACTGTTTTTT
CASSDREAKLFF
>.|TRBD1|15|TRBJ1-1|TRBV6-5
TGTGCCAGCAGTCGACAGGGGCGCGGGAACACTGAAGCTTTCTTT
CASSRQGRGNTEAFF
>.|TRBD1|15|TRBJ1-5|TRBV19
TGTGCCAGTAGTATACAGGGGGCTTTAAGTCAGCCCCAGCATTTT
CASSIQGALSQPQHF
>.|TRBD2|15|TRBJ2-1|TRBV2
TGTGCCAGCGGAAGGATGGGACTAGCTACCAATGAGCAGTTCTTC
CASGRMGLATNEQFF
>.|.|14|TRBJ2-7|TRBV6-2/TRBV6-3
TGTGCCAGCAGTTACCAGGGGAGCTCCTACGAGCAGTACTTC
CASSYQGSSYEQYF
>.|.|13|TRBJ1-2|TRBV5-1
TGCGCCAGCAGGGCATTTGAGGGCTATGGCTACACCTTC
CASRAFEGYGYTF
>.|TRBD1|16|TRBJ1-4|TRBV7-2
TGTGCCAGCAGCACCCAACAGGGGGCTAATAATGAAAAACTGTTTTTT
CASSTQQGANNEKLFF
>.|.|15|TRBJ1-4|TRBV19
TGTGCCAGTAGTATAGCCGGGGTATCGGGTGAAAAACTGTTTTTT
CASSIAGVSGEKLFF
>once|.|11|TRBJ1-1|TRBV12-5
TGTGCTAGTGCCGTGGACAGAGAAGCTTTCTTT
CASAVDREAFF
>.|.|13|TRBJ2-5|TRBV2
TGTGCCAGCAGTGAAGTTAGCTGGGAGACCCAGTACTTC
CASSEVSWETQYF
>.|TRBD1|14|TRBJ1-6|TRBV5-5
TGTGCCAGCAGCCGGGGACAGTATAATTCACCCCTCCACTTT
CASSRGQYNSPLHF
>.|TRBD2|16|TRBJ2-3|TRBV5-1
TGCGCCAGCAGCTTGTGGGGACTAGCGGGAACAGATACGCAGTATTTT
CASSLWGLAGTDTQYF
>.|.|12|TRBJ1-2|TRBV30
TGTGCCTGGTCCCGGGACAAGTATGGCTACACCTTC
CAWSRDKYGYTF
>.|.|13|TRBJ1-1|TRBV10-1
TGCGCCAGCAGTGAGTGGCCTAACACTGAAGCTTTCTTT
CASSEWPNTEAFF
>.|.|17|TRBJ2-2|TRBV2
TGTGCCAGCAGTGAATTCCCGCGGGTTGCGAACACCGGGGAGCTGTTTTTT
CASSEFPRVANTGELFF
>.|.|16|TRBJ1-5|TRBV19
TGTGCCAGTAGTATACCGGGACTGCTAGACAATCAGCCCCAGCATTTT
CASSIPGLLDNQPQHF
>.|TRBD1|15|TRBJ2-7|TRBV7-7
TGTGCCAGCAGCTCCGGGACAGGGGGATCCTACGAGCAGTACTTC
CASSSGTGGSYEQYF
>.|.|16|TRBJ2-3|TRBV15
TGTGCCACCAGCAGAGAAACCCAGGGGAGAGGAGATACGCAGTATTTT
CATSRETQGRGDTQYF
>.|.|13|TRBJ2-7|TRBV13
TGTGCCAGCAGCTTTCCCGGAGACTACGAGCAGTACTTC
CASSFPGDYEQYF
>.|TRBD1|16|TRBJ1-6|TRBV30
TGTGCCTGGAGTACGGGGACAGGGCGGAAAAATTCACCCCTCCACTTT
CAWSTGTGRKNSPLHF
>.|TRBD2|14|TRBJ2-7|TRBV6-5
TGTGCCAGCACCCGGGGACTAGCGGGAAACGAGCAGTACTTC
CASTRGLAGNEQYF
>.|.|13|TRBJ1-1|TRBV11-2
TGTGCCAGCAGCTCCTCCTTGAACACTGAAGCTTTCTTT
CASSSSLNTEAFF
>.|TRBD1|14|TRBJ2-4|TRBV5-4
TGTGCCAGCAGCTCTGGGACAGACAAAAACATTCAGTACTTC
CASSSGTDKNIQYF
>.|.|15|TRBJ1-3|TRBV7-2
TGTGCCAGCAGCTTTGACAGAAACTCTGGAAACACCATATATTTT
CASSFDRNSGNTIYF
>.|TRBD2|15|TRBJ2-1|TRBV4-2
TGTGCCAGCAGCTGGAGGACTAGCGGGAGCTATGAGCAGTTCTTC
CASSWRTSGSYEQFF
>.|.|14|TRBJ2-5|TRBV2
TGTGCCAGCAGCCTTCTCCTCGTCGAAGAGACCCAGTACTTC
CASSLLLVEETQYF
>few|TRBD1|15|TRBJ1-3|TRBV19
TGTGCCAGTAGTAAGACAGGGCGCTCTGGAAACACCATATATTTT
CASSKTGRSGNTIYF
>.|.|13|TRBJ2-7|TRBV9
TGTGCCAGCAGCGGGGGACTTTCCTACGAGCAGTACTTC
CASSGGLSYEQYF
>.|TRBD1|14|TRBJ1-5|TRBV2
TGTGCCAGCATGTTTGGCAGGGGGAAACAGCCCCAGCATTTT
CASMFGRGKQPQHF
>.|TRBD1|14|TRBJ2-7|TRBV5-1
TGCGCCAGCAGCTTGGGGCAGGGGGTCTACGAGCAGTACTTC
CASSLGQGVYEQYF
>once|TRBD2|16|TRBJ2-2|TRBV6-2/TRBV6-3
TGTGCCAGCAGTCTCTGGACTAGCGGGAGTAAGGGGGAGCTGTTTTTT
CASSLWTSGSKGELFF
>.|.|13|TRBJ1-1|TRBV6-2/TRBV6-3
TGTGCCAGCAGTTTAACAGAGAACACTGAAGCTTTCTTT
CASSLTENTEAFF
>.|.|17|TRBJ1-3|TRBV2
TGTGCCAGCAGTGAAGCAAGTCCGACTCAGTCTGGAAACACCATATATTTT
CASSEASPTQSGNTIYF
>once|TRBD1|15|TRBJ2-7|TRBV6-5
TGTGCCAGCAGGGGTCCCGGGACAGGGGCCCACGAGCAGTACTTC
CASRGPGTGAHEQYF
>.|.|12|TRBJ2-7|TRBV5-1
TGCGCCAGCTCGTCAGGGGCTGACGAGCAGTACTTC
CASSSGADEQYF